The 21 T cell receptor beta chains in this list originate from one sample, sequenced in a study of regulatory T cells in long-lasting Graves disease (dated by TCRdb to the early 2020s). According to the study, the label for this sample's time point signals: newly diagnosed GD, antithyroid drugs for less than 3 months. For both TCR sequencing and RNA sequencing, RNA was extracted from PBMCs in TRIzol. The library was prepared using multiplex PCR. Sequenced using an Illumina HiSeq 4000. TCR beta libraries were built with iRepertoire HTBI primers and Arm-PCR amplification of CDR3 regions. The raw public data were reprocessed by TCRdb itself: fastp quality trimming at Q25, MiXCR clonotype calling, in-frame beta chains only. Merged by CDR3 protein, the rows form single entries marked with the most common genes and DNA. The sample table lists some 220,000 distinct CDR3 sequences, 15% to 20% of them with a count of one. The top ten clonotypes cover about 11% of the sample.

The sample was also reused in another study, on T cells in Graves' hyperthyroidism and ophthalmopathy.

The sample here was peripheral blood mononuclear cells (PBMCs), taken at new diagnosis, from a patient treated with antithyroid drugs. The receptors come from a woman aged 25 to 39 with Graves disease. Donor details come from another sample of the same person, matched by shared clones.

The V gene is TRBV3-1, the J gene TRBJ2-1, with TRBD2 identical over 10 bases. The better agreement between TRBJ2-3 and the DNA end casts doubt on the J call. The CDR3 contains 17 residues. Germline values: CDR1 LGHDT, CDR2 YNNKEL (reference sequence). CDR3 nucleotides: TGTGCCAGCAGCCATGAGCGGGAGGGCGTCACGGGTCGAACGCAGTATTTT. It specifies CASSHEREGVTGRTQYF.

This clonotype was detected only a few times. This sequence joins TRBV6-2 or TRBV6-3 and TRBJ2-1; D unclear. The CDR3 length is 14 residues. Trimming pared 5 bases from V and 5 bases from J, leaving 13 bases between. Germline V gives CDR1 MNHEY, CDR2 SVGEGT. The CDR3 loop is CASSLGPLNNEQFF. The CDR3 DNA reads as TGTGCCAGCAGTCTAGGCCCTCTGAACAATGAGCAGTTCTTC.

The rearrangement uses TRBV10-2 and TRBJ2-7, with 10 nucleotides matching TRBD2. The germline CDR1 and CDR2 sequences are WSHSY and SAAADI. Losses at the gene ends were 5 bases for V and 0 bases for J; bases not matched to a gene: 4. The CDR3 is 15 residues long. The DNA for the CDR3 is TGCGCCAGCAGTTGGACTAGCGGCCTCTCCTACGAGCAGTACTTC. Translating it yields CASSWTSGLSYEQYF.

This clonotype was observed a handful of times. V and J are TRBV19 and TRBJ2-3; D may be TRBD1 or TRBD2 (5 bases each). CDR1 and CDR2 from the germline V gene are LNHDA and SQIVND (reference sequence). The CDR3 consists of 16 residues. Trimming took off 5 bases at V and 6 bases at J, with 21 bases between the two ends. CDR3 in DNA: TGTGCCAGTAGTCCCCAGAGGGGTCTGTCCCGGGATACGCAGTATTTT. This codes for CASSPQRGLSRDTQYF.

This clonotype was counted at least ten times. The chain employs TRBV20-1 and TRBJ1-2; D gene unclear. This CDR3 comprises 15 residues. Trimming cost V 0 bases and J 1 base, with 12 bases left between them. Germline values: CDR1 DFQATT, CDR2 SNEGSKA (reference sequence). CDR3 in amino acids: CSARDRSAVNYGYTF. In nucleotides, the CDR3 is TGCAGTGCTAGAGATCGGTCGGCGGTTAACTATGGCTACACCTTC.

This clonotype was detected many times. The chain joins TRBV28 to TRBJ1-4; D is unclear. The CDR3 is made up of 15 amino acids. Trimming took 6 bases from V and 6 from J, leaving 17 bases between them. The V gene's germline CDR1 is MDHEN and CDR2 SYDVKM. CDR3 nucleotide sequence: TGTGCCAGCAGCGAAACAAGCCCGGTCGATGAAAAACTGTTTTTT. It is translated as CASSETSPVDEKLFF.

At least ten counts were recorded for this clonotype. V gene TRBV7-2 combines with J gene TRBJ1-3, with D possibly matching TRBD1 (6 bases). CDR1 and CDR2 (germline): SGHTA, FQGNSA. V was shortened by 5 bases and J by 0 bases, with 14 bases between the two germline ends. This CDR3 region has 16 residues. The CDR3 sequence: CASSLQGAVSGNTIYF. The CDR3 bases are TGTGCCAGCAGCCTACAGGGAGCTGTCTCTGGAAACACCATATATTTT.

In its sample, this clonotype was seen many times. The rearrangement uses TRBV28 and TRBJ2-3; TRBD1 aligns across 9 bases. The germline V gene encodes CDR1 MDHEN and CDR2 SYDVKM. The CDR3 length is 17 residues. Trimming took 6 bases from V and 3 from J; bases not matched to a gene: 13. The CDR3 region is CASRTPPGQGTTDTQYF. CDR3 coding DNA: TGTGCCAGCAGAACACCTCCGGGACAGGGAACGACAGATACGCAGTATTTT. The whole variable domain, remainder taken from reference TRBV28 and TRBJ2-3, is DVKVTQSSRYLVKRTGEKVFLECVQDMDHENMFWYRQDPGLGLRLIYFSYDVKMKEKGDIPEGYSVSREKKERFSLILESASTNQTSMYLCASRTPPGQGTTDTQYFGPGTRLTVL.

This clonotype occurred a few times. Since a much larger clone is just one base distant, this may be a read error. Lacking the conserved final phenylalanine or tryptophan, this CDR3 likely reflects a read error. CDR3 in DNA: TGCGCCAGCAGCTTCCGTCCCGGAAACTACAATGAGCAGTTCTCC. It codes for CASSFRPGNYNEQFS. The V and J genes are TRBV5-1 and TRBJ2-1; D ambiguous. The CDR3 totals 15 residues. Germline CDR1 is SGHRS and CDR2 is YFSETQ. Trimming took 2 bases from V and 3 from J, leaving 12 bases between them.

V is TRBV6-2 or TRBV6-3 and J is TRBJ2-3; TRBD2 agrees at 8 bases. Gene TRBJ2-5 matches the end of the DNA better, so the J call may be wrong. Looked up from germline, CDR1 is MNHEY and CDR2 is SVGEGT. The CDR3 has 15 residues. In DNA form, the CDR3 reads TGTGCCAGCAGTGCCGGGACTAGGGGAGGGGAGACCCAGTACTTC. It codes for CASSAGTRGGETQYF.

This clonotype was counted many times. V and J are TRBV12-3 or TRBV12-4 and TRBJ1-5; D may be TRBD1 (5 bases). V lost 8 bases and J 0 bases, leaving 8 bases between the germline ends. CDR3 size: 13 residues. As DNA, the CDR3 is TGTGCCAGCGGGGCAGTTAGCAATCAGCCCCAGCATTTT. Its translation is CASGAVSNQPQHF.

The chain carries TRBV5-1 and TRBJ2-7; TRBD1 agrees at 7 bases. Looked up from germline, CDR1 is SGHRS and CDR2 is YFSETQ. This CDR3 is 16 amino acids long. V gave up 4 bases and J gave up 3 bases; unmatched junction bases: 13. The DNA of the CDR3 is TGCGCCAGCAGCAAAACTCCGGGACAGACTATCTACGAGCAGTACTTC. Translation: CASSKTPGQTIYEQYF.

This clonotype was picked up many times. V usage is TRBV27 and J usage is TRBJ1-1; D uncertain. The V gene lost 8 bases and the J gene lost 0 bases, with 13 bases spanning the gap. CDR1 and CDR2 from the germline V gene are MNHEY and SMNVEV (reference sequence). This CDR3 has 14 residues. The CDR3 bases are TGTGCCAGCTCCTCGCACCCGATGAACACTGAAGCTTTCTTT. Translation gives CASSSHPMNTEAFF.

This clonotype was observed many times. The CDR3 region is CATRNPGGKVTGELFF. The CDR3 nucleotides read TGTGCCACCAGGAACCCAGGGGGCAAGGTCACCGGGGAGCTGTTTTTT. The rearrangement uses TRBV15 and TRBJ2-2; TRBD1 matches at 8 bases. V lost 6 bases to trimming and J lost 4 bases; unmatched junction nucleotides: 10. The CDR3 is made up of 16 amino acids. Germline CDR1 LNHNV, CDR2 YYDKDF (reference sequence).

A few counts support this clonotype. The CDR3 nucleotides are TGCGCCAGCAGCCTCCCTTACGGCACCGGGGAGCTGTTTTTT. Protein: CASSLPYGTGELFF. V and J are TRBV4-1 and TRBJ2-2, with no clear D. Germline CDR1 reads MGHRA; CDR2 reads YSYEKL. The V gene lost 4 bases and the J gene lost 4 bases, with 10 bases spanning the gap. This CDR3 has 14 amino acids.

This clonotype was counted many times. The V and J genes are TRBV11-2 and TRBJ2-3; the D gene is possibly TRBD1 (5 bases). Germline assignment: CDR1 SGHAT and CDR2 FQNNGV. V gave up 0 bases and J gave up 4 bases, with 8 bases separating them. The CDR3 length is 14 residues. The CDR3 sequence: CASSLDRASDTQYF. CDR3 DNA sequence: TGTGCCAGCAGCTTAGACAGGGCTTCAGATACGCAGTATTTT.

The chain employs TRBV2 and TRBJ2-1; D gene ambiguous. Trimming removed 6 bases from V and 7 bases from J, with 16 bases in between. CDR1 and CDR2 from the germline V gene are SNHLY and FYNNEI. The CDR3 consists of 14 residues. The CDR3, as DNA: TGTGCCAGCAGCTCATTAGTTTTCGGGAATGAGCAGTTCTTC. Its protein product is CASSSLVFGNEQFF.

In this sample, this clonotype turned up many times. V usage is TRBV2 and J usage is TRBJ2-7; D possibly corresponds to TRBD2 (5 bases). CDR3 size: 15 residues. Germline assignment: CDR1 SNHLY and CDR2 FYNNEI. Trimming left V 5 bases short and J 3 bases short, with 17 bases between. The CDR3 DNA follows: TGTGCCAGCAGTCCGGGATTTTCTCGGCACTACGAGCAGTACTTC. Translating it yields CASSPGFSRHYEQYF.

This clonotype was observed at least ten times. The chain carries TRBV6-4 and TRBJ1-2, with 7 bases aligning to TRBD1. CDR3 length equals 12 residues. Germline V gene data show CDR1 as MRHNA and CDR2 as SNTAGT. V lost 6 bases, J lost 5 bases, and 3 bases stayed unmatched. CDR3: CASRTGVYGYTF. DNA of the CDR3: TGTGCCAGCAGAACAGGGGTATATGGCTACACCTTC.

Many counts were recorded for this clonotype. This chain joins TRBV19 and TRBJ2-1; 7 bases fit TRBD2. CDR1 and CDR2 from the germline V gene are LNHDA and SQIVND (reference sequence). V gave up 3 bases and J gave up 7 bases; unmatched junction bases: 3. CDR3 size: 13 residues. The CDR3 here is CASSIGTINEQFF. Here the CDR3 DNA reads TGTGCCAGTAGTATCGGGACTATTAATGAGCAGTTCTTC.

This clonotype was found many times. V is TRBV12-3 or TRBV12-4 and J is TRBJ1-3, with a weak D call TRBD1 (6 bases). The CDR3 contains 16 residues. V shed 5 bases and J shed 1 base, with 15 bases lying between them. The CDR3 DNA reads TGTGCCAGCAGTCAACGCAGGGGCTCTTCTGGAAACACCATATATTTT. This gives the protein CASSQRRGSSGNTIYF.